The 25 T cell receptor beta chains reported below all come from one sample, sequenced in a study of T cell responses to AZD1222 COVID-19 vaccine. Repertoires were generated with immunoSEQ multiplex PCR, while TCRdb's copy carries only in-frame clones and drops some. The top ten hold about 2.9% of the sample, which has roughly 91,000 clones, roughly nine tenths seen once. The specimen was peripheral blood, collected on day 0 of AZD1222 vaccination. These receptors came from an adult in good health.

The chain links TRBV30 to TRBJ1-3; D not resolved. Germline values: CDR1 GTSNPN, CDR2 SVGIG (reference sequence). The V and J ends lost 0 bases and 2 bases respectively, with 11 bases between them. The CDR3 spans 15 residues. CDR3 sequence (DNA): TGTGCCTGGAGTGTAGTGGGCAGGCCTGGAAACACCATATATTTT. This encodes CAWSVVGRPGNTIYF.

This clone was counted once. The V gene is TRBV27, the J gene TRBJ2-2; D is unresolved. The CDR3 has 14 residues. Germline-derived CDR1 and CDR2 are MNHEY and SMNVEV (reference sequence). V lost 6 bases and J 0 bases, leaving 8 bases between the germline ends. The CDR3 is CASRETTNTGELFF. The CDR3 DNA sequence: TGTGCCAGCAGGGAGACAACGAACACCGGGGAGCTGTTTTTT.

The chain links TRBV7-2 to TRBJ1-5; 7 nucleotides align to TRBD1. CDR1 SGHTA and CDR2 FQGNSA come from the germline V gene. The CDR3 has 14 amino acids. With V trimmed by 5 bases and J by 11 bases, 12 bases remained unmatched. CDR3 protein: CASSRDSLRGAQHF. CDR3 sequence (DNA): TGTGCCAGCAGCCGGGACAGCCTCAGGGGGGCCCAGCATTTT.

CDR3 DNA: TGTGCCAGCAGCTTAGCTACCGGGGGATTTGGAAACACCATATATTTT. Encoded protein: CASSLATGGFGNTIYF. V is TRBV7-2 and J is TRBJ1-3; perhaps TRBD1 as D (5 bases). The germline V gene encodes CDR1 SGHTA and CDR2 FQGNSA. This CDR3 region has 16 residues. V was cut by 0 bases and J by 3 bases, with 12 bases left in between.

CDR3 nucleotide sequence: TGTGCCAGCAGTGAACGGTTAGCGGGGGGGGCAGATACGCAGTATTTT. It codes for CASSERLAGGADTQYF. The chain links TRBV25-1 to TRBJ2-3, with 11 bases that match TRBD2. The germline CDR1 and CDR2 sequences are MGHDK and SYGVNS. The ends lost 2 bases at V and 4 bases at J; junction bases unmatched: 5. The CDR3 has 16 amino acids.

V is TRBV24-1 and J is TRBJ2-1; maybe TRBD1 (6 bases). The CDR3 totals 13 residues. V lost 4 bases to trimming and J lost 5 bases, with 8 bases between them. Germline V lookup: CDR1 KGHDR, CDR2 SFDVKD. CDR3 residues: CATSDRQDNEQFF. CDR3 DNA: TGTGCCACCAGTGACCGACAGGACAATGAGCAGTTCTTC.

V and J are TRBV4-1 and TRBJ1-2; D is perhaps TRBD1 (5 bases). The germline gives CDR1 MGHRA, CDR2 YSYEKL. V lost 1 base and J 0 bases, leaving 18 bases between the germline ends. CDR3 length: 18 residues. DNA for the CDR3: TGCGCCAGCAGCCAAGCCCCGGCAGGGCCTGAAGCTAACTATGGCTACACCTTC. Translated, it gives CASSQAPAGPEANYGYTF.

The rearrangement joins TRBV4-1 to TRBJ1-1; possibly TRBD1 for D (5 bases). Trimming took 1 base from V and 6 from J, leaving 12 bases between them. Looked up from germline, CDR1 is MGHRA and CDR2 is YSYEKL. This CDR3 region has 14 residues. In DNA form, the CDR3 reads TGCGCCAGCAGCCAAGGACAGAGAAAGCCTGAAGCTTTCTTT. Amino acids: CASSQGQRKPEAFF.

This chain joins TRBV5-5 and TRBJ1-4, with 8 bases identical to TRBD1. Germline CDR1 SGHKS, CDR2 YYEKEE (reference sequence). V shed 3 bases, J shed 8 bases, and the junction held 9 bases outside the gene matches. The CDR3 totals 15 residues. The CDR3 reads CASSWRAGGEEKLFF. As DNA, the CDR3 is TGTGCCAGCAGCTGGAGGGCAGGGGGCGAGGAAAAACTGTTTTTT.

The chain joins TRBV19 to TRBJ2-1; TRBD2 aligns across 8 bases. This CDR3 has 16 amino acids. V trimming: 5 bases; J trimming: 3 bases; junction bases outside the gene matches: 9. In germline, CDR1 is LNHDA, CDR2 SQIVND (reference sequence). DNA of the CDR3: TGTGCCAGTAGTCCAAGAAGCGGGAGTCGCTACAATGAGCAGTTCTTC. This translates into CASSPRSGSRYNEQFF.

The gene calls are TRBV7-2 and TRBJ1-1, with D possibly being TRBD1 (5 bases). The CDR3 is 13 residues long. V lost 5 bases to trimming and J lost 3 bases, with 10 bases between them. The germline CDR1 and CDR2 sequences are SGHTA and FQGNSA. CDR3 sequence reads: CASSPTGDTEAFF. As DNA, the CDR3 is TGTGCCAGCAGCCCCACGGGGGACACTGAAGCTTTCTTT.

The CDR3 nucleotides are TGTGCCACCAGCAGAGTAGAACAACCTTGGATTCCCAACACTGAAGCTTTCTTT. Its protein product is CATSRVEQPWIPNTEAFF. V usage is TRBV15 and J usage is TRBJ1-1; D unclear. CDR3 length: 18 amino acids. Looked up from germline, CDR1 is LNHNV and CDR2 is YYDKDF (reference sequence). V shed 1 base and J shed 2 bases, with 20 bases lying between them.

The chain combines TRBV5-1 with TRBJ1-4, with 7 bases matching TRBD1. CDR1 and CDR2 (germline): SGHRS, YFSETQ. Germline trimming cut 3 bases from V and 6 bases from J; bases unmatched to any gene: 5. The length of the CDR3 is 14 residues. In DNA form, the CDR3 reads TGCGCCAGCAGCTCCGAGGGGGCTTATGAAAAACTGTTTTTT. This translates into CASSSEGAYEKLFF.

CDR3 in amino acids: CASSPPISRKHGDEQFF. CDR3 DNA: TGTGCCAGCTCACCACCGATCTCCAGGAAACACGGGGATGAGCAGTTCTTC. The V gene is TRBV18, the J gene TRBJ2-1; TRBD2 is a possible D gene (5 bases). Germline values: CDR1 KGHSH, CDR2 LQKENI. The CDR3 extends over 17 amino acids. V was cut by 0 bases and J by 8 bases, with 20 bases left in between.

The J gene is TRBJ2-1, the V gene TRBV4-1, with D possibly being TRBD2 (6 bases). Germline V gives CDR1 MGHRA, CDR2 YSYEKL. CDR3 length: 17 amino acids. V lost 4 bases and J lost 7, with 23 bases in between. CDR3 in amino acids: CASSRGGVAVLGNEQFF. CDR3 bases: TGCGCCAGCAGCCGTGGCGGGGTAGCGGTCCTTGGAAATGAGCAGTTCTTC.

The genes are TRBV7-2 and TRBJ2-5, with TRBD2 identical over 7 bases. This CDR3 is built from 15 residues. Losses at the gene ends were 2 bases for V and 5 bases for J; bases not matched to a gene: 8. In germline, CDR1 is SGHTA, CDR2 FQGNSA. CDR3 residues: CASSLSGGSRETQYF. In DNA, the CDR3 is TGTGCCAGCAGCTTATCGGGCGGGAGCAGGGAGACCCAGTACTTC. The full variable domain, completed using reference TRBV7-2 and TRBJ2-5, is GAGVSQSPSNKVTEKGKDVELRCDPISGHTALYWYRQSLGQGLEFLIYFQGNSAPDKSGLPSDRFSAERTGGSVSTLTIQRTQQEDSAVYLCASSLSGGSRETQYFGPGTRLLVL.

The V and J genes are TRBV5-6 and TRBJ2-7; the D gene could be TRBD1 or TRBD2 (5 bases each). CDR1 and CDR2 from the germline V gene are SGHDT and YYEEEE. This CDR3 has 14 amino acids. V was cut by 0 bases and J by 6 bases, with 13 bases left in between. The CDR3 loop is CASSLEARGVEQYV. The CDR3 DNA is TGTGCCAGCAGCTTGGAGGCGAGGGGAGTCGAGCAGTACGTC.

The rearrangement joins TRBV6-5 to TRBJ2-4; D is tentatively TRBD1 or TRBD2 (5 bases each). The CDR3 loop spans 15 amino acids. Germline V gene sequence: CDR1 MNHEY, CDR2 SVGAGI. V lost 0 bases, J lost 2 bases, and 8 bases lay in between. CDR3 sequence reads: CASSYSGETKNIQYF. In DNA form, the CDR3 reads TGTGCCAGCAGTTACTCGGGGGAAACCAAAAACATTCAGTACTTC.

The chain uses TRBV6-5 and TRBJ2-2; D call uncertain. This CDR3 has 14 amino acids. V lost 7 bases to trimming and J lost 6 bases, with 15 bases between them. Germline V lookup: CDR1 MNHEY, CDR2 SVGAGI. The CDR3 loop reads CASTGGKRSGELFF. In nucleotides, the CDR3 is TGTGCCAGCACGGGCGGAAAACGGTCCGGGGAGCTGTTTTTT.

This clone was seen a few times. This sequence joins TRBV15 and TRBJ1-4, with D perhaps TRBD1 (5 bases). In germline, CDR1 is LNHNV, CDR2 YYDKDF (reference sequence). V was shortened by 4 bases and J by 8 bases, with 26 bases between the two germline ends. The length of the CDR3 is 18 residues. In nucleotides, the CDR3 is TGTGCCACCAGCAAACTACAGGAACCGAGGGTTTTTGGAGAAAAACTGTTTTTT. Translation: CATSKLQEPRVFGEKLFF.

V usage is TRBV7-2 and J usage is TRBJ2-5; 11 nucleotides match TRBD1. CDR3 length: 15 residues. The germline CDR1 and CDR2 sequences are SGHTA and FQGNSA. V dropped 5 bases and J dropped 5; count of bases not matched to a gene: 7. CDR3 residues: CASSADRGHGETQYF. CDR3 bases: TGTGCCAGCAGCGCGGACAGGGGGCACGGGGAGACCCAGTACTTC.

The J gene is TRBJ2-2, the V gene TRBV21-1; the DNA was not used to check the table's D call, TRBD2. TRBV21-1 is a pseudogene locus. The CDR3 extends over 14 amino acids. The CDR3 DNA is TGTGCCAGCCGAATAGCGGGAAAGACCGGGGAGCTGTTTTTT. Translating gives CASRIAGKTGELFF.

The rearrangement uses TRBV4-3 and TRBJ2-7; D is possibly TRBD1 (5 bases). Germline values: CDR1 LGHNA, CDR2 YSLEER. V was pared by 0 bases and J by 4 bases, with 7 bases between. The CDR3 sequence is 13 residues long. The CDR3: CASSQDKGYEQYV. The CDR3 DNA reads as TGCGCCAGCAGCCAAGATAAGGGGTACGAGCAGTACGTC.

This clone was picked up one time. The chain combines TRBV2 with TRBJ2-5, with D possibly being TRBD1 (5 bases). CDR3 size: 13 residues. CDR1 and CDR2 (germline): SNHLY, FYNNEI. Deletions cut 3 bases from V and 3 bases from J, with 8 bases between. CDR3 amino acids: CASSDGREETQYF. The CDR3 DNA sequence: TGTGCCAGCAGTGATGGCAGGGAAGAGACCCAGTACTTC.

This sequence joins TRBV30 and TRBJ2-1, with 8 positions matching TRBD2. The CDR3 totals 15 residues. The germline V gene encodes CDR1 GTSNPN and CDR2 SVGIG (reference sequence). V was clipped by 0 bases and J by 8 bases; unmatched bases: 9. The CDR3, as DNA: TGTGCCTGGAGTGTAGGACTAGCAATTTTCGATGAGCAGTTCTTC. Translation gives CAWSVGLAIFDEQFF.